Each of the 23 T cell receptor beta chains below was sequenced from the same sample in a study of blood T cell repertoires in COVID-19. The protocol was immunoSEQ multiplex PCR, while the TCRdb copy is restricted to in-frame clones and leaves out a portion. This table has around 130,000 clones, under 95% appearing once. The sequenced sample was peripheral blood. Every receptor here comes from a man aged 55 to 70 with COVID-19, enrolled during active disease.

The V and J genes are TRBV28 and TRBJ2-1; the match to TRBD2 covers 12 bases. Germline V gives CDR1 MDHEN, CDR2 SYDVKM. CDR3 length: 16 amino acids. The V gene end was trimmed by 5 bases and the J gene end by 4 bases; junction bases not matched to a gene: 6. For the CDR3, the DNA is TGTGCCAGCAGTACCCTAGCGGGAGGGCGTTACAATGAGCAGTTCTTC. Encoded protein: CASSTLAGGRYNEQFF.

The chain joins TRBV18 to TRBJ2-1; D remains ambiguous. The CDR3 contains 13 residues. CDR1 is KGHSH and CDR2 is LQKENI in the germline V gene. Trimming pared 3 bases from V and 5 bases from J, leaving 8 bases between. The CDR3 loop reads CASSPDIHNEQFF. CDR3 sequence (DNA): TGTGCCAGCTCACCCGACATTCACAATGAGCAGTTCTTC.

J is TRBJ1-2 and V is TRBV14; the D gene is possibly TRBD1 (5 bases). The CDR3 is 16 amino acids. With 0 bases removed from V and 0 bases from J, the gap between germline ends came to 11 bases. The germline gives CDR1 SGHDN, CDR2 FVKESK. CDR3 sequence (DNA): TGTGCCAGCAGCCAAGATTTACGGGGGACTAACTATGGCTACACCTTC. Amino acids: CASSQDLRGTNYGYTF.

The chain combines TRBV7-3 with TRBJ2-1; D ambiguous. The CDR3 length is 13 residues. CDR1 SGHTA and CDR2 FQGTGA come from the germline V gene. Trimming took off 2 bases at V and 3 bases at J, with 5 bases between the two ends. CDR3 protein: CASSLGSYNEQFF. DNA for the CDR3: TGTGCCAGCAGCTTAGGCAGCTACAATGAGCAGTTCTTC. The complete variable domain, with remaining parts taken from reference TRBV7-3 and TRBJ2-1, reads GAGVSQTPSNKVTEKGKYVELRCDPISGHTALYWYRQSLGQGPEFLIYFQGTGAADDSGLPNDRFFAVRPEGSVSTLKIQRTERGDSAVYLCASSLGSYNEQFFGPGTRLTVL.

This clone came up a few times. The gene calls are TRBV11-3 and TRBJ2-2; 8 bases map to TRBD2. Losses at the gene ends were 5 bases for V and 6 bases for J; bases not matched to a gene: 8. The CDR3 length is 15 residues. Germline lookup yields CDR1 SGHNT and CDR2 YENEEA. The CDR3 region has the DNA TGTGCCAGCAGCCCCGAGGGGACTAGGGCCGGGGAGCTGTTTTTT. Translation gives CASSPEGTRAGELFF.

The chain links TRBV29-1 to TRBJ1-1; 9 bases agree with TRBD1. The CDR3 is made up of 13 amino acids. The ends lost 7 bases at V and 5 bases at J; junction bases unmatched: 8. Germline values: CDR1 SQVTM, CDR2 ANQGSEA. CDR3 amino acids: CSAWTGERTEAFF. The DNA of the CDR3 is TGCAGCGCCTGGACAGGGGAGAGGACTGAAGCTTTCTTT.

In nucleotides, the CDR3 is TGTGCCAGCAGCCGATCGGGACTAGCGCGGGGAGATACGCAGTATTTT. This sequence encodes CASSRSGLARGDTQYF. This chain uses TRBV6-6 with TRBJ2-3; 10 bases are a match to TRBD2. From germline, CDR1 is MNHNY and CDR2 SVGAGI (reference sequence). This CDR3 has 16 amino acids. V lost 6 bases and J lost 5; bases outside the gene matches: 11.

V usage is TRBV7-2 and J usage is TRBJ2-1, with D possibly TRBD2 on 5 matching bases. The germline V gene has CDR1 SGHTA and CDR2 FQGNSA. V shed 0 bases and J shed 7 bases, with 10 bases lying between them. The length of the CDR3 is 14 residues. The CDR3 nucleotides are TGTGCCAGCAGCTTAGCGGGAGTAGTTAATGAGCAGTTCTTC. This sequence encodes CASSLAGVVNEQFF.

In DNA, the CDR3 is TGCGCCAGCAGCTTGGGGGCTGGACTAGCGGACACCTACGAGCAGTACTTC. This sequence encodes CASSLGAGLADTYEQYF. This chain uses TRBV5-1 with TRBJ2-7, with 10 bases aligning to TRBD2. CDR1 is SGHRS, CDR2 YFSETQ, per germline. The CDR3 sequence is 17 residues long. J gave up 2 bases and V 0 bases, and 8 bases lay outside the gene matches.

The chain joins TRBV2 to TRBJ1-6; 8 bases fit TRBD1. CDR1 and CDR2 from the germline V gene are SNHLY and FYNNEI. The CDR3 consists of 12 residues. V gave up 8 bases and J gave up 8 bases; unmatched junction bases: 2. The CDR3 nucleotides read TGTGCCAGCCAGGACAGGGATTCACCCCTCCACTTT. Translated: CASQDRDSPLHF.

V and J are TRBV3-1 (or the pseudogene TRBV3-2) and TRBJ1-3; D is perhaps TRBD1 (6 bases). V lost 5 bases to trimming and J lost 5 bases, with 13 bases between them. The CDR3 runs 14 residues. Germline V CDR1 and CDR2: LGHDT, YNNKEL (reference sequence). This CDR3 reads CASSLQGARNTIYF. The CDR3 DNA is TGTGCCAGCAGCTTACAGGGCGCGAGAAACACCATATATTTT.

The gene calls are TRBV10-1 and TRBJ2-1, with 7 bases that match TRBD1. The junction had 9 bases not matched to a gene; V was cut back by 8 bases and J by 5 bases. The CDR3 runs to 14 residues. CDR1 is WNHNN, CDR2 SYGVQD, per germline (reference sequence). In DNA form, the CDR3 reads TGCGCCAGCGCCTCCGGGACAGAAAACAATGAGCAGTTCTTC. Protein product: CASASGTENNEQFF.

J is TRBJ1-2 and V is TRBV4-1; D uncertain. CDR3 size: 15 residues. V was trimmed by 0 bases and J by 0 bases, leaving 8 bases between them. The germline V gene encodes CDR1 MGHRA and CDR2 YSYEKL. The CDR3 loop is CASSQEEGPNYGYTF. The DNA for the CDR3 is TGCGCCAGCAGCCAAGAAGAGGGCCCTAACTATGGCTACACCTTC.

As DNA, the CDR3 is TGTGCTAGTGGCCTGGGACAGGGTGGAACCCAGTACTTC. It codes for CASGLGQGGTQYF. This sequence joins TRBV12-5 and TRBJ2-5; 9 bases align to TRBD1. V trimming: 6 bases; J trimming: 8 bases; junction bases outside the gene matches: 7. The length of the CDR3 is 13 residues. CDR1 and CDR2 (germline): LGHNT, FRNRAP.

V and J are TRBV24-1 and TRBJ2-6; 12 bases agree with TRBD1. The J segment lost 3 bases and the V segment lost 2 bases, leaving 4 bases of the junction unmatched. The CDR3 covers 18 residues. Germline lookup yields CDR1 KGHDR and CDR2 SFDVKD. The CDR3 spells CATSDSGTGGSGANVLTF. CDR3 in DNA: TGTGCCACCAGTGATTCCGGGACAGGGGGCAGTGGGGCCAACGTCCTGACTTTC.

This rearrangement joins TRBV5-6 to TRBJ1-1, with 8 bases that match TRBD1. Germline assignment: CDR1 SGHDT and CDR2 YYEEEE. V was pared by 0 bases and J by 0 bases, with 10 bases of the junction left unmatched. CDR3 length: 18 residues. CDR3: CASSLGTGTGEVNTEAFF. Here the CDR3 DNA reads TGTGCCAGCAGCTTGGGGACCGGGACAGGAGAGGTGAACACTGAAGCTTTCTTT.

The chain carries TRBV4-2 and TRBJ1-1; 8 bases align to TRBD1. The V gene end was trimmed by 0 bases and the J gene end by 6 bases; junction bases not matched to a gene: 6. CDR1 is LGHNA, CDR2 YNFKEQ, per germline. The CDR3 has 15 amino acids. The CDR3 DNA reads as TGTGCCAGCAGCCAAGATCAGGGGGCGGACCCTGAAGCTTTCTTT. It codes for CASSQDQGADPEAFF.

The chain links TRBV29-1 to TRBJ1-1; D is ambiguous. V was cut by 3 bases and J by 8 bases, with 16 bases left in between. The CDR3 is 13 amino acids. Germline assignment: CDR1 SQVTM and CDR2 ANQGSEA. CDR3 bases: TGCAGCGTTGATCCGGTGGTGGGAGGGGAAGCTTTCTTT. Translating it yields CSVDPVVGGEAFF.

The chain joins TRBV28 to TRBJ2-3, with a weak D call TRBD1 (6 bases). V gave up 6 bases and J gave up 7 bases, with 17 bases separating them. Germline V gene lookup returns CDR1 MDHEN and CDR2 SYDVKM. This CDR3 comprises 14 residues. The CDR3, as DNA: TGTGCCAGCAGGCTGACAGGAATGCCTAATACGCAGTATTTT. Encoded protein: CASRLTGMPNTQYF.

This sequence joins TRBV29-1 and TRBJ2-7; a weak D match, TRBD2 (5 bases). The CDR3 spans 11 residues. CDR1 is SQVTM and CDR2 is ANQGSEA in the germline V gene. The CDR3 sequence is CTGLIDNEQYF. In DNA, the CDR3 is TGCACCGGACTTATTGACAACGAGCAGTACTTC.

This chain links TRBV7-8 with TRBJ1-6, with D possibly TRBD1 on 6 matching bases. Trimming cost V 2 bases and J 5 bases, with 10 bases left between them. From germline, CDR1 is SGHVS and CDR2 FQNEAQ. The CDR3 has 15 residues. Here the CDR3 reads CASSLSGQNNSPLHF. In DNA, the CDR3 is TGTGCCAGCAGCTTAAGCGGACAGAATAATTCACCCCTCCACTTT.

The chain carries TRBV29-1 and TRBJ1-1; D call uncertain. The CDR3 loop spans 14 amino acids. The germline gives CDR1 SQVTM, CDR2 ANQGSEA. V dropped 4 bases and J dropped 4 bases, with 16 bases sitting between them. The CDR3 DNA reads as TGCAGCGTTGCATCCCTCGTCAGTGGCACTGAAGCTTTCTTT. Its translation is CSVASLVSGTEAFF.

The chain carries TRBV12-3 or TRBV12-4 and TRBJ2-1; a weak D match, TRBD2 (6 bases). Between the trimmed V and J ends, which lost 5 bases and 5 bases, there was a span of 7 bases. CDR3 length: 12 residues. The CDR3 coding sequence is TGTGCCAGCAGTGGGGAGGACAATGAGCAGTTCTTC. Protein product: CASSGEDNEQFF.